This T cell receptor (beta chain) was sequenced for a study of molecular identifiers for immune sequencing clone quantification. CDR3 length equals 16 residues. The germline gives CDR1 SQVTM, CDR2 ANQGSEA. The V gene end was trimmed by 7 bases and the J gene end by 0 bases; junction bases not matched to a gene: 11. TCRdb ran MiXCR on the PCR reads and lists one entry per CDR3 protein. The repertoire has some 320,000 distinct CDR3 sequences, about 22% of them found once; the top ten carry 0.65% to 0.75%. This clonotype came up many times. Material: naive CD8+ T cells from blood, with Jurkat cell RNA spiked in. This sample's subset: FACS-sorted CD8+CD4-CCR7+CD45RA+ naive T cells. This TCR derives from a human donor in good health. Some libraries in this study had Jurkat cell RNA spiked in. The chain links TRBV29-1 to TRBJ2-3, with 9 positions matching TRBD1. In DNA, the CDR3 is TGCAGCGCCTCCGACAGGGGGGGCTTTAGCACAGATACGCAGTATTTT. This codes for CSASDRGGFSTDTQYF.